This entry is about one T cell receptor (beta chain). Its specificity is not known. This sample was included in a study of CD8 T cells in Susac syndrome. The study, taken as a whole, reports: The authors acknowledged that the study's TCR sequencing and HLA analysis involved relatively few individuals.

When the RNA was reverse transcribed, random hexamers were used with an input of roughly 0.5 to 1 ug. TCRdb analysed the immunoSEQ multiplex PCR reads with MiXCR anew, one entry per CDR3 protein. The table includes about 160,000 distinct CDR3 sequences, roughly 95% detected once. Definite or probable Susac syndrome was diagnosed using recently defined diagnostic criteria. The germline gives CDR1 SQVTM, CDR2 ANQGSEA. With 4 bases removed from V and 6 bases from J, the gap between germline ends came to 18 bases. This CDR3 region has 15 residues. Sequenced material: CD4+ T cells from PBMCs. This chain joins TRBV29-1 and TRBJ2-2; D might be TRBD1 or TRBD2, each matching 5 bases. The source of this sequence is a human donor with Susac syndrome. CDR3 loop: CSVGTGPLGAGELFF. Written as DNA, the CDR3 is TGCAGCGTTGGAACAGGTCCCCTCGGGGCCGGGGAGCTGTTTTTT.